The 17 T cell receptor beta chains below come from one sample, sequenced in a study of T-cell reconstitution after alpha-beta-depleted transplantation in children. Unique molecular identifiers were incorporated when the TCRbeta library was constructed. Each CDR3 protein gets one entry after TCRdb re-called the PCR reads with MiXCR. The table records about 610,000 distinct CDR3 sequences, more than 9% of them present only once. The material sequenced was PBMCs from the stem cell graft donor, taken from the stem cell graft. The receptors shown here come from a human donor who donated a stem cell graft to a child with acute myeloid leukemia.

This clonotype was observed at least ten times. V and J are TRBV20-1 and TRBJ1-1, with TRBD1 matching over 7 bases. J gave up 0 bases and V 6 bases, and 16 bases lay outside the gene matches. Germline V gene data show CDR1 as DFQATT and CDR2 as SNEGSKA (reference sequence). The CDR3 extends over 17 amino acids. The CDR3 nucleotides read TGCAGTGCGGAACCCGTGGTGGGACAGCTAATGAACACTGAAGCTTTCTTT. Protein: CSAEPVVGQLMNTEAFF.

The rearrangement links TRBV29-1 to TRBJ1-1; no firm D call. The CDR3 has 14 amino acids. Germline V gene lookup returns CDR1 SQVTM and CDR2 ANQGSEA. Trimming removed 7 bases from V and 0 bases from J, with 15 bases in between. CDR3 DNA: TGCAGCGCTCCCCCCGAGGATTTGAACACTGAAGCTTTCTTT. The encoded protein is CSAPPEDLNTEAFF. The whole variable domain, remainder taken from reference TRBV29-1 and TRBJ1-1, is SAVISQKPSRDICQRGTSLTIQCQVDSQVTMMFWYRQQPGQSLTLIATANQGSEATYESGFVIDKFPISRPNLTFSTLTVSNMSPEDSSIYLCSAPPEDLNTEAFFGQGTRLTVV.

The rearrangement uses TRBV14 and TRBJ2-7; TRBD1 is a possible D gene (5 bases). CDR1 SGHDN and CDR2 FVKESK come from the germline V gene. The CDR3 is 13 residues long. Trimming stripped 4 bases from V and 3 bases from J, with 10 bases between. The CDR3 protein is CASSRQLLYEQYF. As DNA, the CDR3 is TGTGCCAGCAGCCGACAGTTACTCTACGAGCAGTACTTC.

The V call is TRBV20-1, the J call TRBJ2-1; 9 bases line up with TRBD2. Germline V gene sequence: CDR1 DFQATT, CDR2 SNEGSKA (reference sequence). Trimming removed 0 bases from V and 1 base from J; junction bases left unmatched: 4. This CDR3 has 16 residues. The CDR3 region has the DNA TGCAGTGCTAGAGAGGGAAGCGGGAGGTCCTACAATGAGCAGTTCTTC. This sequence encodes CSAREGSGRSYNEQFF.

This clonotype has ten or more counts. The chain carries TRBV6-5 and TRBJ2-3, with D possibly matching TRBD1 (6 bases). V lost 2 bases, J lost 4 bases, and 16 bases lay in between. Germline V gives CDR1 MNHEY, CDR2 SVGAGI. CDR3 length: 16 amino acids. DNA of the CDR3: TGTGCCAGCAGTTACGGGGCAGGGACAATCGCAGATACGCAGTATTTT. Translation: CASSYGAGTIADTQYF.

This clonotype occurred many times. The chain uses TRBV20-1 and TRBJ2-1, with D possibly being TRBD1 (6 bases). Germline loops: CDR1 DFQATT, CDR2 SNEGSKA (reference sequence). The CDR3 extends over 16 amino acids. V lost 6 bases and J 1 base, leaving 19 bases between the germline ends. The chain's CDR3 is CSAPNPGHISYNEQFF. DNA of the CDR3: TGCAGTGCCCCCAATCCGGGACATATTTCCTACAATGAGCAGTTCTTC.

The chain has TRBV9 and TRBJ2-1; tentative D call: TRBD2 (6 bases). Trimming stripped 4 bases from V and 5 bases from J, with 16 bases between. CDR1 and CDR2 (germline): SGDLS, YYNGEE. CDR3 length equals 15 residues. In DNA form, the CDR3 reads TGTGCCAGCAGCCCCGCTCTAGCGTTGGACAATGAGCAGTTCTTC. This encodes CASSPALALDNEQFF.

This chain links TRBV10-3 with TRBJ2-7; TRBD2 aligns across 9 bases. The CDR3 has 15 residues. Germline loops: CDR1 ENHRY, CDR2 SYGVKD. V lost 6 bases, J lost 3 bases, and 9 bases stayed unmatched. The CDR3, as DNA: TGTGCCATCAGGGGGGCGACTAGCGGAGACTACGAGCAGTACTTC. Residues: CAIRGATSGDYEQYF.

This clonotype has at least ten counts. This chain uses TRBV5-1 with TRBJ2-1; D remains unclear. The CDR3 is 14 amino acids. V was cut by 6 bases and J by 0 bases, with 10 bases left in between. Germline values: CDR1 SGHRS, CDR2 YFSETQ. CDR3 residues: CASTRESSYNEQFF. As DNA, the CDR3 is TGCGCCAGCACCCGCGAGAGCTCCTACAATGAGCAGTTCTTC.

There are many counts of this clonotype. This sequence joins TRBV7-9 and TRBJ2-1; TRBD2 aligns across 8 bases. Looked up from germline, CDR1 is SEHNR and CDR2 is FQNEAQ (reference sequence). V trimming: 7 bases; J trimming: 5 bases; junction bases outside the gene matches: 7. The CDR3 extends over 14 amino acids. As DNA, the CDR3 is TGTGCCAGCAACCTCGGGGGGGTTGACAATGAGCAGTTCTTC. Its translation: CASNLGGVDNEQFF.

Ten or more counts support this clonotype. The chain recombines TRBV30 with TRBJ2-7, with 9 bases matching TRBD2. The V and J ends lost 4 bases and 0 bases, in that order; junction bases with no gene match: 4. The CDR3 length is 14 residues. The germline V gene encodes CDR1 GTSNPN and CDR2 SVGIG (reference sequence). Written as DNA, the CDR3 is TGTGCCTGGAATCCAGCGGGGGGCTCCTACGAGCAGTACTTC. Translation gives CAWNPAGGSYEQYF.

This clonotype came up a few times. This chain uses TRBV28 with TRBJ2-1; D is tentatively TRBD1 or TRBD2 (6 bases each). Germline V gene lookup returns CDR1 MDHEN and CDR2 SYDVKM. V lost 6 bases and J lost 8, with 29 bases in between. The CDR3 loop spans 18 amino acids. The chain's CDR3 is CASSPKPVHGGAGDEQFF. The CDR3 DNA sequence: TGTGCCAGCAGCCCCAAACCCGTTCACGGGGGCGCGGGCGATGAGCAGTTCTTC.

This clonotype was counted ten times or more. The CDR3 DNA is TGCAGTGCTAGTGCAGACAATGAGCAGTTCTTC. This gives the protein CSASADNEQFF. The chain couples TRBV20-1 to TRBJ2-1; D uncertain. V lost 3 bases to trimming and J lost 5 bases, with 5 bases between them. CDR1 DFQATT and CDR2 SNEGSKA come from the germline V gene (reference sequence). The CDR3 contains 11 residues.

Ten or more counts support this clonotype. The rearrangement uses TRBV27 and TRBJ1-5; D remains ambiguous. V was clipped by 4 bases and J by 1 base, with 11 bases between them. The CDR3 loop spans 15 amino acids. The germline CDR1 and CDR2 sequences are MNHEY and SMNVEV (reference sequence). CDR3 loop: CASSSRVGSNQPQHF. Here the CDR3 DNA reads TGTGCCAGCAGTTCACGGGTCGGGAGCAATCAGCCCCAGCATTTT.

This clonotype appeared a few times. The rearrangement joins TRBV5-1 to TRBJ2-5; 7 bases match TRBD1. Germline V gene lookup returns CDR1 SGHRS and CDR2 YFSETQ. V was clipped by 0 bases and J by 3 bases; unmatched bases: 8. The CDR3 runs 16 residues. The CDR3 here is CASSLGGQPKEETQYF. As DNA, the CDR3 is TGCGCCAGCAGCTTGGGGGGACAGCCGAAAGAAGAGACCCAGTACTTC.

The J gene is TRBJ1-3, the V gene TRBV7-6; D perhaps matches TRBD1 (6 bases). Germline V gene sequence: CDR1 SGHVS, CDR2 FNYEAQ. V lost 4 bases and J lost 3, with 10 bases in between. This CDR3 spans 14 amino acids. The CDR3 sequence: CASSSWTDGNTIYF. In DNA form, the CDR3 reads TGTGCCAGCAGCTCGTGGACAGATGGAAACACCATATATTTT. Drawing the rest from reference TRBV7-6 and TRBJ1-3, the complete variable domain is GAGVSQSPRYKVTKRGQDVALRCDPISGHVSLYWYRQALGQGPEFLTYFNYEAQQDKSGLPNDRFSAERPEGSISTLTIQRTEQRDSAMYRCASSSWTDGNTIYFGEGSWLTVV.

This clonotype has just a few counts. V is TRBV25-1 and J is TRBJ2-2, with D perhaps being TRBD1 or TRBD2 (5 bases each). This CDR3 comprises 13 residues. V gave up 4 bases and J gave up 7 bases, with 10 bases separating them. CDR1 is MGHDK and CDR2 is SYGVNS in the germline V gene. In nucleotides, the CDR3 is TGTGCCAGCAGTGGTTTGAGGGGCGGGGAGCTGTTTTTT. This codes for CASSGLRGGELFF.